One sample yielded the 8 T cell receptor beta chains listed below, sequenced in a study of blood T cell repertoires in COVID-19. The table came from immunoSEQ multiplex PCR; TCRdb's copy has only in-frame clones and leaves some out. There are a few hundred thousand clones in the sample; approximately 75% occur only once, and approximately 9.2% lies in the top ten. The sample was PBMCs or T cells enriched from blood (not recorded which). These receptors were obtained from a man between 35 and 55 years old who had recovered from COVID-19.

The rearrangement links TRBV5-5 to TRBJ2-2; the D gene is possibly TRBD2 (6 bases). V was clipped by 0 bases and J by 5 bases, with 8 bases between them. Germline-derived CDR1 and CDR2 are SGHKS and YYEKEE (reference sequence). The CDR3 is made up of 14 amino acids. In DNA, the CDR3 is TGTGCCAGCAGCTTGGGGGGGAGGACCGGGGAGCTGTTTTTT. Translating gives CASSLGGRTGELFF.

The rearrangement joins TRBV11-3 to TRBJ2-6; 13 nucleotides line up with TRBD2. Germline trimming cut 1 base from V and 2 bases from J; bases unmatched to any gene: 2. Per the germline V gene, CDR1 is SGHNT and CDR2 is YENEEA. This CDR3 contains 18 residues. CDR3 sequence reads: CASSLGTSGSPGANVLTF. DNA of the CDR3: TGTGCCAGCAGCTTAGGGACTAGCGGGAGTCCTGGGGCCAACGTCCTGACTTTC.

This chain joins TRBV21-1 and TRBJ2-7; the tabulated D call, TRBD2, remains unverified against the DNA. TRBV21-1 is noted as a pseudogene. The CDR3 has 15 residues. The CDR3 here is CASSKLRWEGYEQYF. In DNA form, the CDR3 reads TGTGCCAGCAGCAAACTCAGGTGGGAGGGCTACGAGCAGTACTTC.

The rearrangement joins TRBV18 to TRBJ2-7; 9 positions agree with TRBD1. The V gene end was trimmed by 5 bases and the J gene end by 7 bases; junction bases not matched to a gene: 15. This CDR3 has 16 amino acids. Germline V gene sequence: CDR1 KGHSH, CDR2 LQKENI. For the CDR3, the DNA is TGTGCCAGCTCAATTACCGGGACAGGGCTTTTCGGGGAGCAGTACTTC. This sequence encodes CASSITGTGLFGEQYF.

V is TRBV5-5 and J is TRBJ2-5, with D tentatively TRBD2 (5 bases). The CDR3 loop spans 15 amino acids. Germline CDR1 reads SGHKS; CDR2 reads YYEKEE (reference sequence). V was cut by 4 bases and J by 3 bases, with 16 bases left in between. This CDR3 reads CASSRWTTGKETQYF. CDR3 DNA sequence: TGTGCCAGCAGCCGATGGACCACCGGGAAAGAGACCCAGTACTTC.

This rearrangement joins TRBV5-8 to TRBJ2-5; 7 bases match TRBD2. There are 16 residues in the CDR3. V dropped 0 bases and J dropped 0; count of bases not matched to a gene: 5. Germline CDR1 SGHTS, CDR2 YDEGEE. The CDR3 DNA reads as TGTGCCAGCAGCTTGGGCCTAGCGGACAACCAAGAGACCCAGTACTTC. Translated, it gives CASSLGLADNQETQYF.

For the CDR3, the DNA is TGTGCCAGTAAGGGGACTAGCGGGGTGTCCTACAATGAGCAGTTCTTC. Its translation: CASKGTSGVSYNEQFF. The rearrangement joins TRBV19 to TRBJ2-1; the match to TRBD2 covers 13 bases. V shed 7 bases, J shed 1 base, and the junction held 4 bases outside the gene matches. The CDR3 totals 16 residues. Germline values: CDR1 LNHDA, CDR2 SQIVND (reference sequence).

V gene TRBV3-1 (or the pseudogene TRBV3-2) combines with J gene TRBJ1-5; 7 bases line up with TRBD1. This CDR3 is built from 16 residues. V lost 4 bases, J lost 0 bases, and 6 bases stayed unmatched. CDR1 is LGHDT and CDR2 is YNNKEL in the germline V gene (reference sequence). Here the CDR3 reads CASSPGTVFSNQPQHF. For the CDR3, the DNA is TGTGCCAGCAGCCCCGGGACAGTATTTAGCAATCAGCCCCAGCATTTT.